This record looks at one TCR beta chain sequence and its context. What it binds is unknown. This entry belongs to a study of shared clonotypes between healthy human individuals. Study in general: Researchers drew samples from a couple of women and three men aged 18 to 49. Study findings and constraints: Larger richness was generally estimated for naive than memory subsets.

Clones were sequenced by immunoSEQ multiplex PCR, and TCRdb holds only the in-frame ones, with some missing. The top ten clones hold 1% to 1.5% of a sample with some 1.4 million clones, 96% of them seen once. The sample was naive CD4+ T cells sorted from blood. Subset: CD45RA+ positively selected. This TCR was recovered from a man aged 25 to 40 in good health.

This chain's CDR3 is CASSTSHATGIMNTEAFF. The CDR3 DNA sequence: TGTGCCAGCTCAACTTCACACGCCACAGGGATCATGAACACTGAAGCTTTCTTT. This chain uses TRBV18 with TRBJ1-1, with D perhaps matching TRBD1 (6 bases). V gave up 5 bases and J gave up 0 bases, with 22 bases separating them. The CDR3 contains 18 residues. The V gene's germline CDR1 is KGHSH and CDR2 LQKENI.